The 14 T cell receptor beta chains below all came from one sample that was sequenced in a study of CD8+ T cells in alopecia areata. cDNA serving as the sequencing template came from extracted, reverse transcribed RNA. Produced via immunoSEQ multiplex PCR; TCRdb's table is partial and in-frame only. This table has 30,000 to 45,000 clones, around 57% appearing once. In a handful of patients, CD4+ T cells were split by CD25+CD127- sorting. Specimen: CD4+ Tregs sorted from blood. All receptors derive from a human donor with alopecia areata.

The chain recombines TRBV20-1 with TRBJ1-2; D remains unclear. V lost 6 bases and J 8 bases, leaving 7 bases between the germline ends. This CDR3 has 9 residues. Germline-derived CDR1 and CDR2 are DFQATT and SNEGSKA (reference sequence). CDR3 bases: TGCAGTGCGGAGGGCGGCTACACCTTC. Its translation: CSAEGGYTF.

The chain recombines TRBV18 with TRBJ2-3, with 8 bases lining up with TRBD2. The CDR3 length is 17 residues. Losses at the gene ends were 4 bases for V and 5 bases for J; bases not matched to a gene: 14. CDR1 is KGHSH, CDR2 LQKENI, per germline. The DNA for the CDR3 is TGTGCCAGCTCACTGAACTCCCCGGGACTAGGGGGAGATACGCAGTATTTT. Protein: CASSLNSPGLGGDTQYF.

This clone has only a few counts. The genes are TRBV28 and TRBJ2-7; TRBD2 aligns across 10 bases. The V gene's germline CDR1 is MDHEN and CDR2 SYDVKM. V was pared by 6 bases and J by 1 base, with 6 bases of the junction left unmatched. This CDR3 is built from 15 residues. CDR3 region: CASRYLAGASYEQYF. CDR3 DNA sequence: TGTGCCAGCAGGTATCTAGCGGGAGCGTCCTACGAGCAGTACTTC. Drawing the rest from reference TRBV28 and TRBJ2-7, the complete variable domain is DVKVTQSSRYLVKRTGEKVFLECVQDMDHENMFWYRQDPGLGLRLIYFSYDVKMKEKGDIPEGYSVSREKKERFSLILESASTNQTSMYLCASRYLAGASYEQYFGPGTRLTVT.

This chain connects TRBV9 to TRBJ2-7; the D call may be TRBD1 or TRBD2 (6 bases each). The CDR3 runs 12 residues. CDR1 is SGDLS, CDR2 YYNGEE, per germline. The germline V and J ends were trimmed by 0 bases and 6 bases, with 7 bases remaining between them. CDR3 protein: CASSVEGGEQYF. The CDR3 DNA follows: TGTGCCAGCAGCGTAGAGGGGGGCGAGCAGTACTTC.

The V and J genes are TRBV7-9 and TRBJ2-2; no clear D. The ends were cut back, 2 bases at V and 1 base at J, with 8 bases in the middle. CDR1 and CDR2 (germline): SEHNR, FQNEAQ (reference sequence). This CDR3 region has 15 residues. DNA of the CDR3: TGTGCCAGCAGCTTATTGGCCATGAACACCGGGGAGCTGTTTTTT. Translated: CASSLLAMNTGELFF. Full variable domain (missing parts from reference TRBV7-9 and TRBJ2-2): DTGVSQNPRHKITKRGQNVTFRCDPISEHNRLYWYRQTLGQGPEFLTYFQNEAQLEKSRLLSDRFSAERPKGSFSTLEIQRTEQGDSAMYLCASSLLAMNTGELFFGEGSRLTVL.

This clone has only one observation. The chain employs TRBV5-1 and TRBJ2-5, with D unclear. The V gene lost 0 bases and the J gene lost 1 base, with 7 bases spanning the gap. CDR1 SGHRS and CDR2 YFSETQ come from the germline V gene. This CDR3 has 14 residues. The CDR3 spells CASSLDPVQETQYF. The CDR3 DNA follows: TGCGCCAGCAGCTTGGATCCAGTCCAAGAGACCCAGTACTTC.

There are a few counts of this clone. This CDR3 is CSVEWGAYEQYF. The CDR3, as DNA: TGCAGCGTTGAATGGGGGGCCTACGAGCAGTACTTC. The chain uses TRBV29-1 and TRBJ2-7, with D possibly TRBD2 on 6 matching bases. The length of the CDR3 is 12 residues. Germline CDR1 is SQVTM and CDR2 is ANQGSEA. V dropped 2 bases and J dropped 2 bases, with 7 bases sitting between them.

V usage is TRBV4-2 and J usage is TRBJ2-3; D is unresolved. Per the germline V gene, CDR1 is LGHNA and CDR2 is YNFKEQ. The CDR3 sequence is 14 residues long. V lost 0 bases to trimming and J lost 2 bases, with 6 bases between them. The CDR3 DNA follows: TGTGCCAGCAGCCAAGATCACTTCACAGATACGCAGTATTTT. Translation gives CASSQDHFTDTQYF.

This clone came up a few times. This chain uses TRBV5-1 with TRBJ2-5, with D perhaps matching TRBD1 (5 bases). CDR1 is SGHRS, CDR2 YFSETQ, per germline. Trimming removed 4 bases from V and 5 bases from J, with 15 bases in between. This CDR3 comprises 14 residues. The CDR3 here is CASSQIQGLETQYF. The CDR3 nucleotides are TGCGCCAGCAGCCAAATCCAGGGTTTGGAGACCCAGTACTTC.

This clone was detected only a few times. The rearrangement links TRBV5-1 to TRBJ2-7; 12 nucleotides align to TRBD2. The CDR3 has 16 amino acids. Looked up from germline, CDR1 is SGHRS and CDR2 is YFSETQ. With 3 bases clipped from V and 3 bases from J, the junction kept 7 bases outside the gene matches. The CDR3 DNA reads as TGCGCCAGCAGCTACGGACTAGCGGGGACCCTCTACGAGCAGTACTTC. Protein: CASSYGLAGTLYEQYF. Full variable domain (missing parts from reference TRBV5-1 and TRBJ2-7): KAGVTQTPRYLIKTRGQQVTLSCSPISGHRSVSWYQQTPGQGLQFLFEYFSETQRNKGNFPGRFSGRQFSNSRSEMNVSTLELGDSALYLCASSYGLAGTLYEQYFGPGTRLTVT.

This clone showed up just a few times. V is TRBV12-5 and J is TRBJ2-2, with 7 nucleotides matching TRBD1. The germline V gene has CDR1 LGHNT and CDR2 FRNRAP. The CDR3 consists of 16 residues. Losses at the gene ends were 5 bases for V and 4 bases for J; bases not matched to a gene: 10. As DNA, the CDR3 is TGTGCTAGTGGTCTGCAAAGGGGGCCGGGCACCGGGGAGCTGTTTTTT. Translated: CASGLQRGPGTGELFF.

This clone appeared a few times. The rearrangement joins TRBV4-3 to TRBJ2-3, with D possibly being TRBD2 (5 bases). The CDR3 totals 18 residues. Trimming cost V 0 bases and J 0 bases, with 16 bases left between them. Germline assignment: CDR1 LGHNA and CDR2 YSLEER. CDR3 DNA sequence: TGCGCCAGCAGCCAAGATCTTGTGACGGGGTCTAGCACAGATACGCAGTATTTT. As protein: CASSQDLVTGSSTDTQYF.

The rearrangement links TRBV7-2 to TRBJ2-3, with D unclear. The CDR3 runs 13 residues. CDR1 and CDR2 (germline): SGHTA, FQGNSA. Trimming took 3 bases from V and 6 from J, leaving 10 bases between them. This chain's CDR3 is CASSFQTRDTQYF. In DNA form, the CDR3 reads TGTGCCAGCAGCTTCCAGACCCGGGATACGCAGTATTTT.

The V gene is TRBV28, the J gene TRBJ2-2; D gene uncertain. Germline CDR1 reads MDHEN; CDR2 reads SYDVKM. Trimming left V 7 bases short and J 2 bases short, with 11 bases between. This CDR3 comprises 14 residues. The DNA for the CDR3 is TGTGCCAGCACCAGGCCTGTCAACACCGGGGAGCTGTTTTTT. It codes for CASTRPVNTGELFF.